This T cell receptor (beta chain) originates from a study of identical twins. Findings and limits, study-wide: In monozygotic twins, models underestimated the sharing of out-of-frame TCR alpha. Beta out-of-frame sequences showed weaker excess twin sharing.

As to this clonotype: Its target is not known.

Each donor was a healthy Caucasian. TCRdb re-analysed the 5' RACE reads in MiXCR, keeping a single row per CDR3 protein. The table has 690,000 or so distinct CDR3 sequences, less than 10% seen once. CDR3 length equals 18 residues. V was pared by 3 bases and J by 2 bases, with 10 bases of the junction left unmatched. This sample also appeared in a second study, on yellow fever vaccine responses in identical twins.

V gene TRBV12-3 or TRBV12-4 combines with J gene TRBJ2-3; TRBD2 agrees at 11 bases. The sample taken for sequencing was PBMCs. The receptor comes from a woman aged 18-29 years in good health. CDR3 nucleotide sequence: TGTGCCAGCAGTTTCCCTCCTGAGACTAGCGGGGTCACAGATACGCAGTATTTT. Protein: CASSFPPETSGVTDTQYF.